This TCR beta chain was sequenced in a study of T cell responses to AZD1222 COVID-19 vaccine. Turning to this clone: Its specificity is unknown.

Findings and caveats of the study: Only 5 or 6 people who got AZD1222 tested seropositive at baseline.

The CDR3 extends over 11 amino acids. Germline V CDR1 and CDR2: SQVTM, ANQGSEA. The junction had 0 bases not matched to a gene; V was cut back by 4 bases and J by 4 bases. Measured with immunoSEQ multiplex PCR; TCRdb has only the in-frame clones, and not every one. This table holds nearly 90,000 clones, roughly 88% found once. The rearrangement uses TRBV29-1 and TRBJ1-2; 7 bases map to TRBD1. The clonotype was recovered from an adult in good health. This sample comprised peripheral blood, obtained on day 0 of AZD1222 vaccination. CDR3 region: CSVGQGYGYTF. CDR3 nucleotide sequence: TGCAGCGTTGGACAGGGCTATGGCTACACCTTC.